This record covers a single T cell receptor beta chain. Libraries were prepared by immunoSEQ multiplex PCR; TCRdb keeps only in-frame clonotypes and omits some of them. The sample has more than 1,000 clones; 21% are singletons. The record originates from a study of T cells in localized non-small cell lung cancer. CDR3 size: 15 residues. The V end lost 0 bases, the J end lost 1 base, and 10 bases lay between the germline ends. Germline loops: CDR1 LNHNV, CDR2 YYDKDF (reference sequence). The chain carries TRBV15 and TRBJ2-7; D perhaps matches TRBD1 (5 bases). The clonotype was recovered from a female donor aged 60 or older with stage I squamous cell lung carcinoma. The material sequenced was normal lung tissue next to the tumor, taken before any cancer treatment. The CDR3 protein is CATSRDRVTSYEQYF. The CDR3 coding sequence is TGTGCCACCAGCAGAGACAGGGTAACGTCCTACGAGCAGTACTTC.